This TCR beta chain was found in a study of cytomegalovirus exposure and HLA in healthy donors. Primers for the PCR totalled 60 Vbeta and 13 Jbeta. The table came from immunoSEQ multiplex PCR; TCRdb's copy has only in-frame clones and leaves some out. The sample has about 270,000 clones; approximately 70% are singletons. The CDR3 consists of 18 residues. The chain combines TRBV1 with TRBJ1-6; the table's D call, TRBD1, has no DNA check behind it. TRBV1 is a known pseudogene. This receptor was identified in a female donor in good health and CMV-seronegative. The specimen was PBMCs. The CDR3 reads CTSSQSGQGAWEGSPLHF. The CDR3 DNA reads TGCACCAGCAGCCAGTCGGGACAGGGGGCCTGGGAGGGTTCACCCCTCCACTTT.